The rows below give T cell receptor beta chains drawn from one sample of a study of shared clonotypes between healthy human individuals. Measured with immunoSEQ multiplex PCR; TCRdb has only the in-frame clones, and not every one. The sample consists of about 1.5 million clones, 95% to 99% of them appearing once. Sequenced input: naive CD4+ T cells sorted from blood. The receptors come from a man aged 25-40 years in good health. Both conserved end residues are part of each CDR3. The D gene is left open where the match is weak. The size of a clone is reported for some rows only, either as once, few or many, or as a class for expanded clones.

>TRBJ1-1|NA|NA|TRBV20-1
CSARDNAEAFF
TGCAGTGCTAGAGATAACGCTGAAGCTTTCTTT
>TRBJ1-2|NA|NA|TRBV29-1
CSVGEASTF
TGCAGCGTCGGGGAGGCGAGTACCTTC
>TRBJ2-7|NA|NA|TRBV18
CASSPLGVGEQYF
TGTGCCAGCTCACCATTAGGGGTAGGAGAGCAGTACTTC
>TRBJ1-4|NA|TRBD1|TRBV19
CASTGSRRIGGEKLFF
TGTGCCAGTACAGGTTCCAGGCGGATAGGGGGCGAAAAACTGTTTTTT
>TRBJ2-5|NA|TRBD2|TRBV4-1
CASSQDLSSGGKETQYF
TGCGCCAGCAGCCAAGATCTCTCTAGCGGGGGCAAAGAGACCCAGTACTTC
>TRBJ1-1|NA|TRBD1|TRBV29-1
CSVEGTGGERAFF
TGCAGCGTCGAGGGGACAGGTGGTGAAAGAGCTTTCTTT
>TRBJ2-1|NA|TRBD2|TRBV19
CASRTSGSYYEQFF
TGTGCCAGTAGGACTAGCGGGAGTTACTATGAGCAGTTCTTC
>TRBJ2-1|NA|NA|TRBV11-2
CASSLGQGTYNEQFF
TGTGCCAGCAGCTTAGGGCAGGGGACCTACAATGAGCAGTTCTTC
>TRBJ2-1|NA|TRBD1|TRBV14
CASSLPRTGLHNEQFF
TGTGCCAGCAGCCTCCCGCGGACAGGGCTTCACAATGAGCAGTTCTTC
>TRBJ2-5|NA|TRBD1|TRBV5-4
CASSRLTGGMSPGRETQYF
TGTGCCAGCAGCCGGCTGACAGGGGGCATGTCCCCGGGCAGAGAGACCCAGTACTTC
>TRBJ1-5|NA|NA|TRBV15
CATSGHRRVTNQPQHF
TGTGCCACCAGCGGACATAGAAGGGTTACCAATCAGCCCCAGCATTTT
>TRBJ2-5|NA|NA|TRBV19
CASSIQGLGETQYF
TGTGCCAGTAGTATCCAGGGTCTCGGAGAGACCCAGTACTTC
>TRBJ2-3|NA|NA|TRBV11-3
CASSLISGGSTDTQYF
TGTGCCAGCAGCTTGATATCCGGTGGGAGCACAGATACGCAGTATTTT
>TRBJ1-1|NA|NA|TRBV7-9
CASSLGVGTEAFF
TGTGCCAGCAGCTTAGGGGTCGGCACTGAAGCTTTCTTT
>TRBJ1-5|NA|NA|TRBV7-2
CASRPLTVQDRPQHF
TGTGCCAGCCGGCCGTTGACAGTCCAGGATCGGCCCCAGCATTTT
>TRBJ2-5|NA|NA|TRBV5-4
CASRSTGVIQETQYF
TGTGCCAGCAGGTCGACAGGAGTCATACAAGAGACCCAGTACTTC
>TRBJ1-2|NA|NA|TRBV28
CASSPPRGGTSYTF
TGTGCCAGCAGTCCACCCCGGGGTGGGACGAGCTACACCTTC
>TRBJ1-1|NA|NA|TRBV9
CASSVLGARGTEAFF
TGTGCCAGCAGCGTATTAGGGGCCCGCGGCACTGAAGCTTTCTTT
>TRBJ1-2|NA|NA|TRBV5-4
CASSSQSRGGYTF
TGTGCCAGCAGCTCCCAATCCCGAGGAGGCTACACCTTC
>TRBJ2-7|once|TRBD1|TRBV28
CASSHGTGIYEQYF
TGTGCCAGCAGTCACGGGACAGGGATCTACGAGCAGTACTTC
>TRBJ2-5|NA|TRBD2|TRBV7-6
CASSRGGIETQYF
TGTGCCAGCAGCCGGGGGGGGATAGAGACCCAGTACTTC
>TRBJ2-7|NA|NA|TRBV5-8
CASTGPAYEQYF
TGTGCCAGCACCGGACCGGCCTACGAGCAGTACTTC
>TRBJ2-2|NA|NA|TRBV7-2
CASSLRVGPGELFF
TGTGCCAGCAGCTTAAGGGTAGGGCCCGGGGAGCTGTTTTTT
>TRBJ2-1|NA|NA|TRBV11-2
CASSLAPSSYNEQFF
TGTGCCAGCAGCTTAGCGCCTAGCTCCTACAATGAGCAGTTCTTC
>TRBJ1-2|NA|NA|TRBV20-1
CSARMSRGYTF
TGCAGTGCTAGAATGTCTCGGGGCTACACCTTC
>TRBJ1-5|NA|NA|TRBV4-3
CASSLTANQPQHF
TGCGCCAGCAGCCTTACAGCCAATCAGCCCCAGCATTTT
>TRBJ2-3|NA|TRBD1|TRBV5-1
CASSLAGGVDTQYF
TGCGCCAGCAGCTTGGCAGGGGGCGTAGATACGCAGTATTTT